The clone carrying this T cell receptor (beta chain) was seen only a few times. What it binds is not known. The table came from immunoSEQ multiplex PCR; TCRdb's copy has only in-frame clones and leaves some out. The sample lists just over 1,000 clones; 27% were seen once. This sample is part of a study of T cells in localized non-small cell lung cancer. Points from the study as a whole: Uninvolved neighboring lung showed the greatest T cell clonality, exceeding tumor.

V was trimmed by 5 bases and J by 3 bases, leaving 22 bases between them. Germline loops: CDR1 MNHGY, CDR2 SAAAGT. The CDR3 length is 17 residues. The clonotype comes from a woman aged 35 to 75 with stage III lung adenocarcinoma. The chain employs TRBV6-8 and TRBJ1-2, with D unclear. Sequenced here: normal lung tissue next to the tumor, sampled before any cancer treatment. The CDR3, as DNA: TGTGCCAGCAGTGACGGTCCAATTCGGAACGTCGACTATGGCTACACCTTC. Amino acids: CASSDGPIRNVDYGYTF.